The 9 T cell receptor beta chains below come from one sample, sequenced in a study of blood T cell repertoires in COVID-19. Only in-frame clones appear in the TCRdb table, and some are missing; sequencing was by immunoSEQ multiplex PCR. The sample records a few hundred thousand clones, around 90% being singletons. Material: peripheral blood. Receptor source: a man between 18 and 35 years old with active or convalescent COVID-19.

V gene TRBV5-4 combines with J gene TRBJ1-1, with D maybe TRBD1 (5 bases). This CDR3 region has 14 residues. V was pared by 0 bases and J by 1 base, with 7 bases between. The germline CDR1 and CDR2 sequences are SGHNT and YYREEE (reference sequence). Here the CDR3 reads CASSLGRANTEAFF. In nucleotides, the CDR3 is TGTGCCAGCAGCTTGGGCAGGGCGAACACTGAAGCTTTCTTT.

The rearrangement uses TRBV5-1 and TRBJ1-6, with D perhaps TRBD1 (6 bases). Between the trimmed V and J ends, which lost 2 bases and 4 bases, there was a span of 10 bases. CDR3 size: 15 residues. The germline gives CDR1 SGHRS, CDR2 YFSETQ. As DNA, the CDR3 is TGCGCCAGCAGCTTAGGGGGACAATATAATTCACCCCTCCACTTT. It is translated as CASSLGGQYNSPLHF.

The CDR3, as DNA: TGTGCCAGCTCACCAGCTAGCGGGAACACCGGGGAGCTGTTTTTT. This encodes CASSPASGNTGELFF. This sequence joins TRBV18 and TRBJ2-2; 7 bases align to TRBD2. The CDR3 extends over 15 amino acids. V dropped 2 bases and J dropped 1; count of bases not matched to a gene: 1. Germline CDR1 KGHSH, CDR2 LQKENI.

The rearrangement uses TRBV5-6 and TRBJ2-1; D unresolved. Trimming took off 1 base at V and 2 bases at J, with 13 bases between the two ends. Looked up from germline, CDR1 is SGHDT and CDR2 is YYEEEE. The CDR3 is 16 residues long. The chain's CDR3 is CASSLSYRAPYNEQFF. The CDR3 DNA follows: TGTGCCAGCAGCTTGTCGTACCGAGCACCCTACAATGAGCAGTTCTTC.

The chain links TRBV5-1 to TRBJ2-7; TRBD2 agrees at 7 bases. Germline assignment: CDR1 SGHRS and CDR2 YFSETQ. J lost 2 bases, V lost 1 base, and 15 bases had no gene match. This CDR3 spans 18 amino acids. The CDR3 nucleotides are TGCGCCAGCAGCTTGCGATCAACCATCCTAGCGGAAGCCTACGAGCAGTACTTC. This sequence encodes CASSLRSTILAEAYEQYF.

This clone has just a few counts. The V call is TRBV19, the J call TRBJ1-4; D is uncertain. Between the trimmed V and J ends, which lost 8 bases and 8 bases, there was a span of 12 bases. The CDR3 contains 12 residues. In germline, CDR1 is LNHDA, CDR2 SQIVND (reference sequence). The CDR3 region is CASSYMGEKLFF. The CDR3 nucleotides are TGTGCCAGTTCCTATATGGGCGAAAAACTGTTTTTT.

DNA of the CDR3: TGTGCCAGTAGTGCCCGACAGGGGCCCACTGAAGCTTTCTTT. This sequence encodes CASSARQGPTEAFF. V and J are TRBV19 and TRBJ1-1, with 8 bases that match TRBD1. There are 14 residues in the CDR3. The V gene's germline CDR1 is LNHDA and CDR2 SQIVND (reference sequence). J was trimmed by 4 bases and V by 5 bases; bases with no gene match: 6.

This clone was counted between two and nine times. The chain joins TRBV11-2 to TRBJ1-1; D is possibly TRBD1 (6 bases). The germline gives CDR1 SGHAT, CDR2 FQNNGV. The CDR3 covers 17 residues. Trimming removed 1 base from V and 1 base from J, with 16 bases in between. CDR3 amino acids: CASSLGPSLQGNTEAFF. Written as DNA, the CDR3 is TGTGCCAGCAGCTTAGGGCCCTCTCTACAGGGGAACACTGAAGCTTTCTTT.

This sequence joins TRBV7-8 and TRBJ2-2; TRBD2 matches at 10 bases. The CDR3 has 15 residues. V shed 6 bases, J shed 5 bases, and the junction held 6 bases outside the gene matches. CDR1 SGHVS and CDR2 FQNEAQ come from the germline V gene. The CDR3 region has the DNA TGTGCCAGCAGGCTGACTAGCGGGTATACCGGGGAGCTGTTTTTT. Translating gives CASRLTSGYTGELFF.